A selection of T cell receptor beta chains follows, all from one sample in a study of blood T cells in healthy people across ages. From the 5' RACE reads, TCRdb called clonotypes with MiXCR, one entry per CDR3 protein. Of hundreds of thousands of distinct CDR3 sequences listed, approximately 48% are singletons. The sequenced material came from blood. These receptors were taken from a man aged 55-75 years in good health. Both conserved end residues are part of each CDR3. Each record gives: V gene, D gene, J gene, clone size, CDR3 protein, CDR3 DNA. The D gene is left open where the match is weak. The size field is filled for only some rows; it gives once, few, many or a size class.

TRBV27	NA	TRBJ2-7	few	CASSLSFRPPLSYEQYF	TGTGCCAGCAGTTTATCGTTCCGACCGCCACTATCCTACGAGCAGTACTTC
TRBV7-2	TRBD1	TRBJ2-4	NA	CASSSDRQGRNIQYF	TGTGCCAGCAGCTCGGACAGACAGGGGCGAAACATTCAGTACTTC
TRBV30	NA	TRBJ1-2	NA	CAWSRPGPVVGYIF	TGTGCCTGGAGTAGGCCGGGCCCAGTTGTGGGCTACATCTTC
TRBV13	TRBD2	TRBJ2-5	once	CASSLRLAAIQETQYF	TGTGCCAGCAGTCTTCGACTAGCGGCAATCCAAGAGACCCAGTACTTC
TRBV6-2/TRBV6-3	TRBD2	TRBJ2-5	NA	CASRSGTSEETQYF	TGTGCCAGCAGATCCGGGACTAGCGAAGAGACCCAGTACTTC
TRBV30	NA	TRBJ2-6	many	CAWSPSGANVLTF	TGTGCCTGGAGTCCCTCTGGGGCCAACGTCCTGACTTTC
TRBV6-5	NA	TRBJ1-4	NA	CASSRTEATNEKLFF	TGTGCCAGCAGTAGGACGGAGGCAACTAATGAAAAACTGTTTTTT
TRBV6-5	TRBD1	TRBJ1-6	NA	CASTGRQGAASPLHF	TGTGCCAGCACTGGGAGACAGGGGGCGGCATCACCCCTCCACTTT
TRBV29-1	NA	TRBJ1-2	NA	CSVDGSADGYTF	TGCAGCGTTGACGGTTCAGCGGATGGCTACACCTTC
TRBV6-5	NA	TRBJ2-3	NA	CASNLRGPTDTQYF	TGTGCCAGCAATTTACGGGGCCCCACAGATACGCAGTATTTT
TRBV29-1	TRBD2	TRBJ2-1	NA	CSVEDLAGGPNEQFF	TGCAGCGTTGAAGATCTAGCGGGGGGGCCGAATGAGCAGTTCTTC
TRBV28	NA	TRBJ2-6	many	CASRGVGGANVLTF	TGTGCCAGCCGAGGGGTTGGCGGGGCCAACGTCCTGACTTTC
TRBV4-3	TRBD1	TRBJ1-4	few	CASSQDVNRGREKLFF	TGCGCCAGCAGCCAAGATGTCAACAGGGGAAGGGAAAAACTGTTTTTT
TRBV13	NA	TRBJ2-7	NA	CASSSPGLGRVRGEQYF	TGTGCCAGCAGCTCACCGGGACTCGGAAGGGTACGCGGCGAGCAGTACTTC
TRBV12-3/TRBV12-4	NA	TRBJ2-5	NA	CASSSELTQYF	TGTGCCAGCAGTTCCGAGCTCACCCAGTACTTC
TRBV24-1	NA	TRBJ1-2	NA	CATSLGGRYGYTF	TGTGCCACCAGCCTAGGGGGACGGTATGGCTACACCTTC
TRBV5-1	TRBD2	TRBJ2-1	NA	CASSLAATSGGNEQFF	TGCGCCAGCAGCTTGGCCGCGACTAGCGGGGGGAATGAGCAGTTCTTC
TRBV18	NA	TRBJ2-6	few	CASSHDRSGANVLTF	TGTGCCAGCTCACACGACCGCTCTGGGGCCAACGTCCTGACTTTC
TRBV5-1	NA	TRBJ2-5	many	CASSLGSPAKETQYF	TGCGCCAGCAGCTTGGGGTCCCCGGCCAAAGAGACCCAGTACTTC
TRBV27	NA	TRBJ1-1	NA	CASSLRYGNTEAFF	TGTGCCAGCAGTTTACGGTACGGGAACACTGAAGCTTTCTTT
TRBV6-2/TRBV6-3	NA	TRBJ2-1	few	CASSYSRGGVSDQFF	TGTGCCAGCAGTTACTCGAGGGGGGGCGTATCTGACCAGTTCTTC
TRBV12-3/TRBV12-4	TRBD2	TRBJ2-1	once	CASSRSGGPFSSYNEQFF	TGTGCCAGCAGTCGTAGCGGGGGCCCCTTTAGCTCCTACAATGAGCAGTTCTTC
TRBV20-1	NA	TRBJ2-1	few	CSARWGGGGHREQFF	TGCAGTGCTAGATGGGGAGGTGGGGGGCACCGTGAGCAGTTCTTC
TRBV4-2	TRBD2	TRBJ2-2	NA	CTSSQGTSGHNTGELFF	TGTACCAGCAGCCAAGGGACTAGCGGACATAACACCGGGGAGCTGTTTTTT
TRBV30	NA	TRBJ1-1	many	CAWSVEAEAFF	TGTGCCTGGAGTGTCGAAGCTGAAGCTTTCTTT
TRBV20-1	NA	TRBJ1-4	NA	CSARDSAGTNEKLFF	TGCAGTGCTAGAGATTCGGCGGGAACTAATGAAAAACTGTTTTTT
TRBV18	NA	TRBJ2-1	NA	CASSPPVGSGSYNEQFF	TGTGCCAGCTCACCGCCTGTTGGTAGCGGATCCTACAATGAGCAGTTCTTC
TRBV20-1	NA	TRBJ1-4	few	CSARLNSEKLFF	TGCAGTGCTAGGCTGAATAGTGAAAAACTGTTTTTT
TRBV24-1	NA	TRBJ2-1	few	CATSDLISEQFF	TGTGCCACCAGTGATTTGATTAGTGAGCAGTTCTTC
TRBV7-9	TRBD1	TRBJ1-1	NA	CASSETSGQGARAFF	TGTGCCAGCAGCGAAACATCGGGACAGGGGGCGCGAGCTTTCTTT
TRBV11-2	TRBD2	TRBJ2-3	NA	CASSSPRGGGLNTDTQYF	TGTGCCAGCAGCTCCCCCCGAGGCGGGGGACTAAACACAGATACGCAGTATTTT
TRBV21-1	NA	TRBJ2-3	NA	CASSKGPTSGSTDTQYF	TGTGCCAGCAGCAAAGGACCGACTAGCGGGAGCACAGATACGCAGTATTTT
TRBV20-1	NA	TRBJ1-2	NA	CSVRKGAGDGYTF	TGCAGTGTTCGAAAAGGTGCAGGCGATGGCTACACCTTC
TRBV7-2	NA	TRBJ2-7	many	CASSLVGGTGSYEQYF	TGTGCCAGCAGCTTAGTTGGCGGGACTGGCTCCTACGAGCAGTACTTC
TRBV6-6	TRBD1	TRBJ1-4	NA	CASSYPSPGTGYEKLFF	TGTGCCAGCAGTTACCCATCCCCCGGGACAGGGTATGAAAAACTGTTTTTT
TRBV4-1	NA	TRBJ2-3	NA	CASSRDQTETDAQYF	TGCGCCAGCAGTCGGGACCAAACGGAAACAGATGCGCAGTATTTT
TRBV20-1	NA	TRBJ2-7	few	CSASRGRDEQYF	TGCAGTGCTAGTCGAGGCCGGGACGAGCAGTACTTC
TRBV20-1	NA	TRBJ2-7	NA	CSARDPSTGPEQYF	TGCAGTGCTAGAGATCCTTCAACAGGGCCCGAGCAGTACTTC
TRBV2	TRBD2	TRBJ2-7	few	CASKREAGVTYEQYF	TGTGCCAGCAAGAGGGAAGCGGGGGTCACCTACGAGCAGTACTTC
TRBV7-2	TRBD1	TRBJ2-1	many	CASSLMGQGAYNEQFF	TGTGCCAGCAGCTTAATGGGACAGGGGGCCTACAATGAGCAGTTCTTC
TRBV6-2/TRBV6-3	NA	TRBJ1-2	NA	CASSFTGFYTF	TGTGCCAGCAGTTTTACAGGGTTCTACACCTTC
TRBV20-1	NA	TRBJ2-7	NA	CSAREAGQKIYEQYF	TGCAGTGCTAGAGAAGCTGGACAGAAAATCTACGAGCAGTACTTC
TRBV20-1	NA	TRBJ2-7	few	CSASRGAMSEQYF	TGCAGTGCTAGCAGAGGGGCGATGAGCGAGCAGTACTTC
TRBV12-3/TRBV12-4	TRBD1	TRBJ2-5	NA	CASRTDRGSQETQYF	TGTGCCAGCAGGACCGACAGGGGCTCTCAAGAGACCCAGTACTTC
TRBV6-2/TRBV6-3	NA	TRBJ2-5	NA	CASTFRLGQGETQYF	TGTGCCAGCACCTTTCGATTGGGACAAGGAGAGACCCAGTACTTC
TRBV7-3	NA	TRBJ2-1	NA	CASSSTGSHNEQFF	TGTGCCAGCAGCTCAACAGGGTCCCACAATGAGCAGTTCTTC
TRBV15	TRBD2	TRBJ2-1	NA	CATSRTQAGRTYNEQFF	TGTGCCACCAGCAGAACCCAAGCGGGACGAACCTACAATGAGCAGTTCTTC
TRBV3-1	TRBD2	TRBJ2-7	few	CASSPGLIYEQYF	TGTGCCAGCAGCCCGGGACTAATATACGAGCAGTACTTC
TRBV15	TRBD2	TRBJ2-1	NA	CATSRDLGTSGGPWDEQFF	TGTGCCACCAGCAGAGATCTGGGGACTAGCGGGGGGCCATGGGATGAGCAGTTCTTC
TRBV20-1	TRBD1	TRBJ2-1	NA	CSAMGQGNEQFF	TGCAGTGCTATGGGACAGGGCAATGAGCAGTTCTTC
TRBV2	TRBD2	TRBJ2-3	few	CASSEAPGLAGRHTQYF	TGTGCCAGCAGTGAAGCCCCTGGACTAGCGGGCCGTCATACGCAGTATTTT
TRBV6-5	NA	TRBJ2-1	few	CASSYLLGASYNEQFF	TGTGCCAGCAGTTACTTATTAGGAGCCTCCTACAATGAGCAGTTCTTC
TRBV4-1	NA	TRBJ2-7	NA	CASSPTATNYEQYF	TGCGCCAGCAGCCCGACAGCGACCAACTACGAGCAGTACTTC
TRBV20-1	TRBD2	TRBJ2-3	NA	CSARERGLAGNTQYF	TGCAGTGCTAGAGAAAGGGGGCTAGCGGGAAATACGCAGTATTTT